Below, 14 T cell receptor beta chains from the same sample are listed, as sequenced in a study of Ad26.COV2.S vaccination and SARS-CoV-2 variants. Measured with immunoSEQ multiplex PCR; TCRdb has only the in-frame clones, and not every one. The sample yields roughly 380,000 clones, more than 75% seen once. Treatment of the sample: around 19 received Ad26.COV2.S at low or high dose, single or two shots; about 5 received placebo; per-sample allocation not given. Samples came from day 63 after the first vaccine or placebo injection. The specimen was peripheral blood, collected in a trial of Ad26.COV2.S vaccine versus placebo. These receptor sequences come from a person aged 18-60 years who received the Ad26.COV2.S COVID-19 vaccine or a placebo.

The V and J genes are TRBV3-1 (or the pseudogene TRBV3-2) and TRBJ2-3, with TRBD2 matching 14 bases. Germline trimming cut 1 base from V and 4 bases from J; bases unmatched to any gene: 7. Per the germline V gene, CDR1 is LGHDT and CDR2 is YNNKEL (reference sequence). The CDR3 has 18 residues. The CDR3 DNA follows: TGTGCCAGCAGCCAAGCGGGACTAGCGGGGGCAGGGTCAGATACGCAGTATTTT. As protein: CASSQAGLAGAGSDTQYF.

V and J are TRBV19 and TRBJ1-3, with 8 bases fitting TRBD1. CDR3 length: 16 residues. CDR1 is LNHDA, CDR2 SQIVND, per germline (reference sequence). J gave up 0 bases and V 6 bases, and 7 bases lay outside the gene matches. The CDR3 sequence: CASRGTGPSSGNTIYF. The CDR3 DNA sequence: TGTGCCAGTAGAGGGACAGGCCCAAGCTCTGGAAACACCATATATTTT.

DNA of the CDR3: TGTGCCAGCAGCCTAAGAGCGGGGGGCACAGATACGCAGTATTTT. It specifies CASSLRAGGTDTQYF. The rearrangement joins TRBV11-2 to TRBJ2-3, with 8 bases fitting TRBD2. Per germline, CDR1 SGHAT and CDR2 FQNNGV. The V and J ends lost 5 bases and 1 base, in that order; junction bases with no gene match: 5. The CDR3 totals 15 residues.

V and J are TRBV27 and TRBJ1-2; D is perhaps TRBD1 (6 bases). Per germline, CDR1 MNHEY and CDR2 SMNVEV (reference sequence). V was cut by 3 bases and J by 6 bases, with 11 bases left in between. The CDR3 consists of 13 residues. The CDR3 reads CASSLVQGNGYTF. CDR3 DNA: TGTGCCAGCAGTTTGGTGCAGGGGAATGGCTACACCTTC.

The gene calls are TRBV4-2 and TRBJ1-6, with unresolved D. The CDR3 sequence is 14 residues long. The ends were cut back, 1 base at V and 3 bases at J, with 4 bases in the middle. Per the germline V gene, CDR1 is LGHNA and CDR2 is YNFKEQ. The CDR3 spells CASSQAGYNSPLHF. The CDR3 bases are TGTGCCAGCAGCCAAGCAGGCTATAATTCACCCCTCCACTTT.

The chain recombines TRBV3-1 (or the pseudogene TRBV3-2) with TRBJ2-5, with TRBD2 identical over 14 bases. Trimming removed 2 bases from V and 1 base from J; junction bases left unmatched: 12. This CDR3 has 20 residues. Germline V gene sequence: CDR1 LGHDT, CDR2 YNNKEL (reference sequence). The CDR3 nucleotides are TGTGCCAGCAGCCAATTACACCGACTAGCGGGGGGGCTGATCCAAGAGACCCAGTACTTC. It specifies CASSQLHRLAGGLIQETQYF.

On this clone: The CDR3 carries no conserved terminal phenylalanine or tryptophan, so it likely arises from a read error. The limits of the CDR3 on the DNA are not certain, so only TCRdb's listed CDR3 is given. The chain combines TRBV11-3 with TRBJ1-1; the table calls TRBD1, which could not be checked here. The CDR3 region is 12 residues in length, termini included. The germline gives CDR1 SGHNT, CDR2 YENEEA. The chain's CDR3 is CASSPGQGSISL.

This clone was found once. The chain joins TRBV30 to TRBJ2-4; no reliable D call. Germline V gene lookup returns CDR1 GTSNPN and CDR2 SVGIG (reference sequence). V was cut by 1 base and J by 9 bases, with 7 bases left in between. This CDR3 is built from 11 residues. The CDR3 region has the DNA TGTGCCTGGAGTGCGGGTGGCATTCAGTACTTC. Protein product: CAWSAGGIQYF.

The J gene is TRBJ1-2, the V gene TRBV6-5, with D uncertain. This CDR3 is 14 amino acids long. Germline CDR1 reads MNHEY; CDR2 reads SVGAGI. The V and J ends lost 1 base and 8 bases respectively, with 14 bases between them. The CDR3 loop is CASSYWRQSPGYTF. The CDR3 region has the DNA TGTGCCAGCAGTTACTGGCGGCAATCACCCGGCTACACCTTC.

Details on this clone: One end of the junction fails to match germline, which may point to a read error. The V call is TRBV7-7, the J call TRBJ2-7, with 8 bases fitting TRBD1. Germline V CDR1 and CDR2: SSHAT, FNYEAQ (reference sequence). This CDR3 is 15 amino acids long. In DNA form, the CDR3 reads TGTGCTAGCAGCTTAGAGGCAGGGACAGGCTACGAGCAGTACTTC. This gives the protein CASSLEAGTGYEQYF.

J is TRBJ2-1 and V is TRBV25-1; D is perhaps TRBD2 (6 bases). The CDR3 is 15 residues long. Trimming pared 5 bases from V and 0 bases from J, leaving 11 bases between. Germline V gene lookup returns CDR1 MGHDK and CDR2 SYGVNS. The CDR3 DNA is TGTGCCAGCAGTCGGGGGTGGGGCTCCTACAATGAGCAGTTCTTC. Translating gives CASSRGWGSYNEQFF.

This chain connects TRBV27 to TRBJ2-3; no clear D gene. Germline V gene data show CDR1 as MNHEY and CDR2 as SMNVEV (reference sequence). Trimming took 0 bases from V and 6 from J, leaving 7 bases between them. This CDR3 contains 13 residues. CDR3 amino acids: CASSLSQADTQYF. The CDR3 DNA sequence: TGTGCCAGCAGTTTATCCCAGGCCGATACGCAGTATTTT.

In nucleotides, the CDR3 is TGTGCCAGCAGCTACGGAATCACAGGTGGCGGCTCTGGGGCCAACGTCCTGACTTTC. Its translation is CASSYGITGGGSGANVLTF. The chain combines TRBV5-6 with TRBJ2-6, with D possibly TRBD1 on 5 matching bases. This CDR3 is 19 amino acids long. Per germline, CDR1 SGHDT and CDR2 YYEEEE. Trimming removed 3 bases from V and 0 bases from J, with 19 bases in between.

The J gene is TRBJ1-2, the V gene TRBV6-5; perhaps TRBD1 as D (5 bases). Germline loops: CDR1 MNHEY, CDR2 SVGAGI. V was cut by 10 bases and J by 7 bases, with 16 bases left in between. This CDR3 has 12 residues. This chain's CDR3 is CATAGAFRGYTF. DNA of the CDR3: TGTGCCACCGCCGGGGCTTTCCGTGGCTACACCTTC.